What follows are 24 T cell receptor beta chains derived from one specimen sequenced in a study of T cells after yellow fever vaccination. Each CDR3 protein is one row after TCRdb ran MiXCR on the 5' RACE reads. The sample holds a few hundred thousand distinct CDR3 sequences; around 4.9% are singletons and the top ten take approximately 3.5%. The sample here was CD4+ T cells sorted from PBMCs, taken on the day of the yellow fever booster vaccination. Receptors originate from a man between 18 and 29 years old who received the YFV17D yellow fever vaccine.

Written as DNA, the CDR3 is TGCAGCGTTGAACAGGGGGCAACAGATACGCAGTATTTT. This translates into CSVEQGATDTQYF. This chain joins TRBV29-1 and TRBJ2-3; 8 bases fit TRBD1. Trimming took 2 bases from V and 3 from J; bases not matched to a gene: 1. The CDR3 has 13 residues. Germline lookup yields CDR1 SQVTM and CDR2 ANQGSEA.

The J gene is TRBJ2-3, the V gene TRBV12-3 or TRBV12-4; TRBD2 aligns across 7 bases. V dropped 4 bases and J dropped 5; count of bases not matched to a gene: 18. The CDR3 is 18 amino acids. The DNA for the CDR3 is TGTGCCAGCAGTTCTTTTGACCCTTGGGGGGGGACTCAAGATACGCAGTATTTT. Translated: CASSSFDPWGGTQDTQYF.

This clonotype was counted only a few times. This sequence joins TRBV4-1 and TRBJ1-2; no reliable D call. The CDR3 sequence is 16 residues long. V gave up 2 bases and J gave up 2 bases, with 15 bases separating them. Germline loops: CDR1 MGHRA, CDR2 YSYEKL. The CDR3 region is CASSQSIGSENYGYTF. CDR3 nucleotides: TGCGCCAGCAGCCAATCAATTGGGAGCGAGAACTATGGCTACACCTTC.

This clonotype has ten or more counts. This rearrangement joins TRBV5-5 to TRBJ2-1; 11 bases are a match to TRBD2. The V gene end was trimmed by 4 bases and the J gene end by 7 bases; junction bases not matched to a gene: 10. Germline V gene data show CDR1 as SGHKS and CDR2 as YYEKEE (reference sequence). This CDR3 is 16 amino acids long. The CDR3 reads CASSSLTSGGGNEQFF. CDR3 coding DNA: TGTGCCAGCAGCAGTTTAACTAGCGGGGGAGGTAATGAGCAGTTCTTC.

Many counts were recorded for this clonotype. The chain employs TRBV11-2 and TRBJ2-1, with 9 nucleotides matching TRBD1. V was pared by 5 bases and J by 9 bases, with 5 bases of the junction left unmatched. Per germline, CDR1 SGHAT and CDR2 FQNNGV. This CDR3 is built from 13 residues. In nucleotides, the CDR3 is TGTGCCAGCAGCACCCGGACAGGGGTTGAGCAGTTCTTC. Its protein product is CASSTRTGVEQFF.

V usage is TRBV5-5 and J usage is TRBJ2-2; D is undetermined. Germline CDR1 SGHKS, CDR2 YYEKEE (reference sequence). Trimming took off 0 bases at V and 8 bases at J, with 8 bases between the two ends. The CDR3 is 13 residues long. CDR3 sequence: CASSLASPGELFF. The CDR3 coding sequence is TGTGCCAGCAGCTTGGCCTCCCCGGGGGAGCTGTTTTTT.

This clonotype was seen more than once but under ten times. The J gene is TRBJ1-2, the V gene TRBV5-6, with a tentative D call TRBD1 (5 bases). The V end lost 6 bases, the J end lost 12 bases, and 15 bases lay between the germline ends. Germline-derived CDR1 and CDR2 are SGHDT and YYEEEE. CDR3 length equals 11 residues. CDR3 protein: CASNRVGGNTF. The CDR3 DNA is TGTGCCAGCAACCGGGTGGGGGGGAACACCTTC.

This sequence joins TRBV29-1 and TRBJ2-5; TRBD1 agrees at 9 bases. Germline-derived CDR1 and CDR2 are SQVTM and ANQGSEA. J lost 2 bases, V lost 3 bases, and 4 bases had no gene match. This CDR3 is built from 14 residues. CDR3 DNA: TGCAGCGTTGAGGGACAGGGAGGACAAGAGACCCAGTACTTC. It encodes CSVEGQGGQETQYF.

This clonotype was counted at least ten times. The chain carries TRBV29-1 and TRBJ1-1; D call uncertain. Germline loops: CDR1 SQVTM, CDR2 ANQGSEA. The ends were cut back, 5 bases at V and 0 bases at J, with 16 bases in the middle. CDR3 length: 15 residues. This CDR3 reads CSVSPGWGMNTEAFF. In DNA, the CDR3 is TGCAGCGTTAGTCCGGGATGGGGTATGAACACTGAAGCTTTCTTT.

The chain links TRBV28 to TRBJ2-5, with a tentative D call TRBD1 (6 bases). Germline V CDR1 and CDR2: MDHEN, SYDVKM. V gave up 4 bases and J gave up 0 bases, with 9 bases separating them. This CDR3 has 14 residues. CDR3 bases: TGTGCCAGCAGTTCCGGACAGAACCAAGAGACCCAGTACTTC. Translated, it gives CASSSGQNQETQYF.

This clonotype was counted at least ten times. V is TRBV6-2 or TRBV6-3 and J is TRBJ1-6; weak D call: TRBD1 (6 bases). The V and J ends lost 2 bases and 13 bases respectively, with 15 bases between them. The CDR3 is 14 amino acids. Looked up from germline, CDR1 is MNHEY and CDR2 is SVGEGT. The CDR3 sequence is CASSYPRPGDPLHF. CDR3 bases: TGTGCCAGCAGTTACCCTCGGCCAGGGGATCCCCTCCACTTT.

The rearrangement uses TRBV11-2 and TRBJ2-7, with D perhaps matching TRBD1 (5 bases). Germline V gene sequence: CDR1 SGHAT, CDR2 FQNNGV. V shed 5 bases and J shed 6 bases, with 17 bases lying between them. The CDR3 consists of 14 residues. CDR3 residues: CASSPQGVSSEQYV. In DNA form, the CDR3 reads TGTGCCAGCAGCCCCCAGGGTGTTTCAAGCGAGCAGTACGTC.

The sample holds many counts of this clonotype. V gene TRBV4-3 combines with J gene TRBJ1-1; D possibly corresponds to TRBD1 (5 bases). The V end lost 4 bases, the J end lost 5 bases, and 8 bases lay between the germline ends. Germline V gives CDR1 LGHNA, CDR2 YSLEER. The CDR3 has 12 residues. CDR3 in DNA: TGCGCCAGCAGCCGGGGGTGGACTGAAGCTTTCTTT. Its protein is CASSRGWTEAFF.

This clonotype appeared a few times. The chain carries TRBV5-1 and TRBJ2-5, with a weak D call TRBD1 (5 bases). V was cut by 2 bases and J by 5 bases, with 13 bases left in between. This CDR3 is 14 amino acids long. Germline V gene sequence: CDR1 SGHRS, CDR2 YFSETQ. The chain's CDR3 is CASSFQGEGETQYF. In nucleotides, the CDR3 is TGCGCCAGCAGCTTCCAAGGGGAAGGGGAGACCCAGTACTTC.

This clonotype was seen only once. Mismatch with germline at one junction end may stem from a read error. This chain uses TRBV3-1 with TRBJ2-3, with a tentative D call TRBD1 (6 bases). Germline loops: CDR1 LGHDT, CDR2 YNNKEL (reference sequence). This CDR3 has 14 amino acids. The CDR3, as DNA: TGTGCCAACAGCCAGGGGCCACCCGCAGATACGCAGTATTTT. Encoded protein: CANSQGPPADTQYF.

This clonotype has at least ten counts. The chain couples TRBV5-1 to TRBJ2-5, with D uncertain. Germline CDR1 reads SGHRS; CDR2 reads YFSETQ. The CDR3 contains 15 residues. V was shortened by 2 bases and J by 2 bases, with 13 bases between the two germline ends. This chain's CDR3 is CASSLSDGEQETQYF. The CDR3 DNA sequence: TGCGCCAGCAGCTTATCGGACGGCGAACAAGAGACCCAGTACTTC.

The V call is TRBV28, the J call TRBJ2-3; TRBD1 might be the D (5 bases). This CDR3 spans 15 amino acids. Trimming pared 6 bases from V and 4 bases from J, leaving 17 bases between. Germline V gene data show CDR1 as MDHEN and CDR2 as SYDVKM. The CDR3 DNA sequence: TGTGCCAGCAGGCTCAGGGTAGGGTACGCAGATACGCAGTATTTT. Translating gives CASRLRVGYADTQYF.

There are a few counts of this clonotype. This chain links TRBV11-2 with TRBJ1-2; 9 nucleotides agree with TRBD1. The length of the CDR3 is 13 residues. V lost 3 bases, J lost 14 bases, and 10 bases stayed unmatched. Germline V gives CDR1 SGHAT, CDR2 FQNNGV. CDR3 residues: CASSFGQGRLGTF. For the CDR3, the DNA is TGTGCCAGCAGCTTCGGACAGGGGCGCCTCGGGACCTTC. The complete variable domain, with remaining parts taken from reference TRBV11-2 and TRBJ1-2, reads EAGVAQSPRYKIIEKRQSVAFWCNPISGHATLYWYQQILGQGPKLLIQFQNNGVVDDSQLPKDRFSAERLKGVDSTLKIQPAKLEDSAVYLCASSFGQGRLGTFGSGTRLTVV.

This clonotype appeared many times. V and J are TRBV6-5 and TRBJ1-6; D is uncertain. V shed 5 bases and J shed 1 base, with 15 bases lying between them. The germline CDR1 and CDR2 sequences are MNHEY and SVGAGI. The CDR3 sequence is 17 residues long. Written as DNA, the CDR3 is TGTGCCAGCAGTGGGTTGGGCCTGTGGTCCTATAATTCACCCCTCCACTTT. It codes for CASSGLGLWSYNSPLHF.

J is TRBJ1-1 and V is TRBV12-3 or TRBV12-4; no firm D call. The CDR3 spans 12 residues. The ends were cut back, 2 bases at V and 7 bases at J, with 8 bases in the middle. The CDR3, as DNA: TGTGCCAGCAGTTTAATGGGGTATGAAGCTTTCTTT. This gives the protein CASSLMGYEAFF.

The chain joins TRBV7-2 to TRBJ2-7, with 11 positions matching TRBD2. Germline V gives CDR1 SGHTA, CDR2 FQGNSA. The CDR3 covers 15 residues. Trimming cost V 6 bases and J 0 bases; bases outside gene matches: 4. The CDR3, as DNA: TGTGCCAGCAGTACACTAGCGGGAGCCTCCTACGAGCAGTACTTC. The encoded protein is CASSTLAGASYEQYF.

This clonotype was seen many times. CDR3 nucleotide sequence: TGTGCCAGCAGCCAAGAACGGTTTGGTTCGCGGGGGCCGCCGGTTCAAGAGACCCAGTACTTC. Amino acids: CASSQERFGSRGPPVQETQYF. V gene TRBV4-2 combines with J gene TRBJ2-5; D perhaps matches TRBD2 (7 bases). V was shortened by 0 bases and J by 2 bases, with 28 bases between the two germline ends. In germline, CDR1 is LGHNA, CDR2 YNFKEQ. This CDR3 comprises 21 residues.

Concerning this clonotype itself: Given a much more abundant clone one base away, this may be a read error. The rearrangement links TRBV18 to TRBJ2-5, with TRBD2 matching over 9 bases. Looked up from germline, CDR1 is KGHSH and CDR2 is LQKENI. CDR3 length: 16 residues. CDR3 bases: TGTGCCAGCTCCGCCGAGGGTAGCGGGGGAACCGGGACCCTGTACTTC. It codes for CASSAEGSGGTGTLYF.

This clonotype came up a few times. This rearrangement joins TRBV29-1 to TRBJ1-4, with 7 bases lining up with TRBD1. CDR3 length: 17 amino acids. After removal of 4 bases from V and 5 bases from J, the junction contained 16 bases not matched to a gene. The germline V gene has CDR1 SQVTM and CDR2 ANQGSEA. The CDR3 sequence: CSVGSGSGGRGNEKLFF. The CDR3 nucleotides are TGCAGCGTTGGATCTGGGTCAGGGGGAAGAGGAAATGAAAAACTGTTTTTT.